Reported below is one TCR beta chain. The assay was immunoSEQ multiplex PCR, and TCRdb's table has in-frame clones only and misses some. The sample lists tens of thousands of clones; roughly nine tenths were seen once. This CDR3 spans 15 amino acids. Germline-derived CDR1 and CDR2 are MDHEN and SYDVKM. The V gene end was trimmed by 6 bases and the J gene end by 5 bases; junction bases not matched to a gene: 8. This sample is part of a study of T cell changes during pregnancy in multiple sclerosis. The input for sequencing was CD4+ T cells from peripheral blood mononuclear cells, taken before pregnancy. The chain uses TRBV28 and TRBJ2-5, with TRBD2 matching 11 bases. The TCR sequence derives from a female donor with multiple sclerosis, enrolled in a pregnancy study. In nucleotides, the CDR3 is TGTGCCAGCAGAAATAGCGGGAGGGCCTACGAGACCCAGTACTTC. Translated: CASRNSGRAYETQYF.